This T cell receptor beta chain derives from a study of shared clonotypes between healthy human individuals. The CDR3 runs 12 residues. Trimming stripped 5 bases from V and 3 bases from J, with 8 bases between. Germline lookup yields CDR1 SEHNR and CDR2 FQNEAQ (reference sequence). Naive CD4+ cells were CD45RA-selected; the remaining cells were memory. This clone has only a few counts. Its antigen remains unknown. Sequencing was performed with immunoSEQ multiplex PCR; in TCRdb, only in-frame clones are kept and a portion is missing. The table lists around 2,000,000 clones, roughly 94% of them singletons. General observations from the study: Across several donors, naive CD4 shared about 5%, naive CD8 3.5% to 4%, memory CD4 approximately 2.5%, memory CD8 0.4%. Non-shared clonotypes had lower generation probabilities than those shared by all four donors. As a rule, naive subsets had a larger estimated richness than memory subsets.

The chain uses TRBV7-9 and TRBJ2-7; D is unclear. The sequence derives from a man between 18 and 35 years old in good health. Material for sequencing was naive CD4+ T cells sorted from blood. Subset of the sample: CD45RA+ positively selected. The CDR3 loop reads CASSPESYEQYF. DNA for the CDR3: TGTGCCAGCAGCCCAGAAAGCTACGAGCAGTACTTC.